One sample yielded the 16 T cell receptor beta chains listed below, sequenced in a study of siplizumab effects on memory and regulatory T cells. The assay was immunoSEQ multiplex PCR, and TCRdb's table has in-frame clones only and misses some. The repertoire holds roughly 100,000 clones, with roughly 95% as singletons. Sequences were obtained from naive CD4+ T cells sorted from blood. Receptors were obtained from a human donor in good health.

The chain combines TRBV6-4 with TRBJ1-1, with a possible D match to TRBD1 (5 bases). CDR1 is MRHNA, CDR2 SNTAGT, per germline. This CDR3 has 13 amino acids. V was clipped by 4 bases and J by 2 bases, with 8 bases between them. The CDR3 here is CASSATGNTEAFF. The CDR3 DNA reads TGTGCCAGCAGTGCTACAGGCAACACTGAAGCTTTCTTT.

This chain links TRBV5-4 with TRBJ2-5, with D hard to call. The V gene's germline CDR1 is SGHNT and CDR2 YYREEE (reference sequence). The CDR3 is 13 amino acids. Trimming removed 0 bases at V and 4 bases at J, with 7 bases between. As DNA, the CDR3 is TGTGCCAGCAGCTTGGGCAGAGTAGAGACCCAGTACTTC. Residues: CASSLGRVETQYF. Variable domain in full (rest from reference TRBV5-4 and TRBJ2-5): ETGVTQSPTHLIKTRGQQVTLRCSSQSGHNTVSWYQQALGQGPQFIFQYYREEENGRGNFPPRFSGLQFPNYSSELNVNALELDDSALYLCASSLGRVETQYFGPGTRLLVL.

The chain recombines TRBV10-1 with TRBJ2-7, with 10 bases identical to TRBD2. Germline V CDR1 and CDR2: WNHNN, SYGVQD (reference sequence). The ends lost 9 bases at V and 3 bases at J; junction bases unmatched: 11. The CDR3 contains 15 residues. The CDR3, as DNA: TGCGCCAGGTCCAAAGGACTAGCGGCCAACTACGAGCAGTACTTC. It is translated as CARSKGLAANYEQYF.

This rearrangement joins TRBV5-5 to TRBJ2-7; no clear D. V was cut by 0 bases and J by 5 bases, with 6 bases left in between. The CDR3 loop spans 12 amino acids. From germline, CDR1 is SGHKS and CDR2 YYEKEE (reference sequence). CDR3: CASSLVFNEQYF. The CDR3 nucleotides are TGTGCCAGCAGCTTGGTGTTCAACGAGCAGTACTTC.

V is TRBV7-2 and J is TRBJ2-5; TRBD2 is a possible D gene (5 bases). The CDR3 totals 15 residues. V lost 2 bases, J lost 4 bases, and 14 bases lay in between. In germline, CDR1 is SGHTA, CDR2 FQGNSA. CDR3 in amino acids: CASSLKSASLETQYF. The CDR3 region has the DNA TGTGCCAGCAGCTTAAAGTCCGCTAGCCTAGAGACCCAGTACTTC.

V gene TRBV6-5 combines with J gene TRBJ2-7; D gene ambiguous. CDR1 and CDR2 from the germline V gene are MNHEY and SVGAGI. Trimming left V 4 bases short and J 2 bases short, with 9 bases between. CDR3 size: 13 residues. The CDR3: CASSSWQTYEQYF. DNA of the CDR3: TGTGCCAGCAGTTCGTGGCAGACCTACGAGCAGTACTTC.

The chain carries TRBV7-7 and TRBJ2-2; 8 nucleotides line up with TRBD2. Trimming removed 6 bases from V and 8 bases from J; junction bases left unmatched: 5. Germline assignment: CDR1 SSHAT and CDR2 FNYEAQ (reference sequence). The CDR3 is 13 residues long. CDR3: CASSRGGEGELFF. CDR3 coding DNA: TGTGCCAGCAGTCGGGGGGGTGAAGGGGAGCTGTTTTTT. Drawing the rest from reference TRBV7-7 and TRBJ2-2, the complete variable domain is GAGVSQSPRYKVTKRGQDVTLRCDPISSHATLYWYQQALGQGPEFLTYFNYEAQPDKSGLPSDRFSAERPEGSISTLTIQRTEQRDSAMYRCASSRGGEGELFFGEGSRLTVL.

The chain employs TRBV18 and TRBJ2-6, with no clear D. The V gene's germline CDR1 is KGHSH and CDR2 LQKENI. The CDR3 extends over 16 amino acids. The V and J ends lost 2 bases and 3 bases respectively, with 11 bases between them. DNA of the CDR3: TGTGCCAGCTCACCATCCAGTTCCCTTGGGGCCAACGTCCTGACTTTC. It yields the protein CASSPSSSLGANVLTF.

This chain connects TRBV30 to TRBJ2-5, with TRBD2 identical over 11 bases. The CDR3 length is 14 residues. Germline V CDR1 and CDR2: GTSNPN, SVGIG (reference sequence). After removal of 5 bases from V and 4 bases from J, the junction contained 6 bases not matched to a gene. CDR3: CAWGSLAGGETQYF. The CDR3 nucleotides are TGTGCCTGGGGGAGTCTAGCGGGGGGAGAGACCCAGTACTTC.

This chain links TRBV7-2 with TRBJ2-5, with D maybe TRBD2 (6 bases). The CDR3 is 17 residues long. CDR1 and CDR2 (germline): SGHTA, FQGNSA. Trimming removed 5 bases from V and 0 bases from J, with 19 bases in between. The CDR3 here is CASSPARSGGYQETQYF. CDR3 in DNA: TGTGCCAGCAGCCCAGCAAGAAGTGGGGGGTACCAAGAGACCCAGTACTTC.

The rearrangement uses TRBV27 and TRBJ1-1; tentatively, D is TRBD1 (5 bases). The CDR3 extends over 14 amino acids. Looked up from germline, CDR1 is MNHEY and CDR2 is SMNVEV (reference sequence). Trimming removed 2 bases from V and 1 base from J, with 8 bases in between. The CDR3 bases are TGTGCCAGCAGTTTAAACAGGAAGAACACTGAAGCTTTCTTT. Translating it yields CASSLNRKNTEAFF.

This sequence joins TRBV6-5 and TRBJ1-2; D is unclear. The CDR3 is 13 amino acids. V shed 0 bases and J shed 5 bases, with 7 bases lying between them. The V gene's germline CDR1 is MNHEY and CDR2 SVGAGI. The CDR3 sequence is CASSYSEGYGYTF. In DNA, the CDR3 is TGTGCCAGCAGTTACTCGGAAGGGTATGGCTACACCTTC.

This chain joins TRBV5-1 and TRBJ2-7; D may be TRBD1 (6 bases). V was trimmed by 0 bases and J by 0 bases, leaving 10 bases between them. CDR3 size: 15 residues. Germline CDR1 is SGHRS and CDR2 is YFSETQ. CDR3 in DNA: TGCGCCAGCAGCTTGGGGACAGTCAACTCCTACGAGCAGTACTTC. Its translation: CASSLGTVNSYEQYF.

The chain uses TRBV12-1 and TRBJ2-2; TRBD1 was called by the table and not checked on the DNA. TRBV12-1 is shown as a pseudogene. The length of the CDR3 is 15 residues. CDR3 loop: CASSWRDRYTGEPFF. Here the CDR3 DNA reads TGTGCCAGCAGCTGGCGGGACAGATACACCGGGGAGCCGTTTTTT.

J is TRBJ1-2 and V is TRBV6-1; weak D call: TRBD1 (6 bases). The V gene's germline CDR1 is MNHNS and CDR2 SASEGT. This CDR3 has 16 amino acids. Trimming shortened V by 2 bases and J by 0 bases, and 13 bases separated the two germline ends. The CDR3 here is CASSELGTLANYGYTF. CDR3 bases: TGTGCCAGCAGTGAATTGGGGACACTAGCTAACTATGGCTACACCTTC.

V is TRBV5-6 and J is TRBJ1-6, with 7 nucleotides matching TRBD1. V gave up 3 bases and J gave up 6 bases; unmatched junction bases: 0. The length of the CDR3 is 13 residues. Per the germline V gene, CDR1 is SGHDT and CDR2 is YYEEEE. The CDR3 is CASSWDSNSPLHF. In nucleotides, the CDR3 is TGTGCCAGCAGCTGGGACAGTAATTCACCCCTCCACTTT.